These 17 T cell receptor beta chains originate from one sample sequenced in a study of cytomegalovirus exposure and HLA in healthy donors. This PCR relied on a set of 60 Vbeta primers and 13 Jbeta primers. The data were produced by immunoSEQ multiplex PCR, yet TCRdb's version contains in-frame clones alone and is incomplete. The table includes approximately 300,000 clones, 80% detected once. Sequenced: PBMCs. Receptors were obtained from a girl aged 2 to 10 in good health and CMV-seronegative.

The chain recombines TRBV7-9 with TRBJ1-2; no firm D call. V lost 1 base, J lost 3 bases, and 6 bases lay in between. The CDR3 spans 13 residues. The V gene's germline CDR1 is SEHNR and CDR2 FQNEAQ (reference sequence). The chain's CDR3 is CASSLGGDYGYTF. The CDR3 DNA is TGTGCCAGCAGCTTAGGCGGGGACTATGGCTACACCTTC. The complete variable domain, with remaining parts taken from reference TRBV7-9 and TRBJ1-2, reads DTGVSQNPRHKITKRGQNVTFRCDPISEHNRLYWYRQTLGQGPEFLTYFQNEAQLEKSRLLSDRFSAERPKGSFSTLEIQRTEQGDSAMYLCASSLGGDYGYTFGSGTRLTVV.

CDR3 sequence reads: CASSQDTATGSPYEKLFF. CDR3 bases: TGCGCCAGCAGCCAAGATACCGCGACAGGGAGCCCGTATGAAAAACTGTTTTTT. V is TRBV4-1 and J is TRBJ1-4, with 7 bases fitting TRBD1. The germline V gene has CDR1 MGHRA and CDR2 YSYEKL. CDR3 size: 18 residues. The ends lost 0 bases at V and 6 bases at J; junction bases unmatched: 13.

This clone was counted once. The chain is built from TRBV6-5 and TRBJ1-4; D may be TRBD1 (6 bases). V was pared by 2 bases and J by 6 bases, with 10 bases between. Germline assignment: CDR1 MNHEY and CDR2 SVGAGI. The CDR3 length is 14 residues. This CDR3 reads CASSYLAGDEKLFF. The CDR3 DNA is TGTGCCAGCAGTTACCTGGCAGGGGATGAAAAACTGTTTTTT.

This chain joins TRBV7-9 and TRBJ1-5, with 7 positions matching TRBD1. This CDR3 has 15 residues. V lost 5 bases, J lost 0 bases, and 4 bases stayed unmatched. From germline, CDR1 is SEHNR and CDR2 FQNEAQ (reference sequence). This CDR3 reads CASSPQGTSNQPQHF. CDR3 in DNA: TGTGCCAGCAGCCCACAGGGGACTAGCAATCAGCCCCAGCATTTT.

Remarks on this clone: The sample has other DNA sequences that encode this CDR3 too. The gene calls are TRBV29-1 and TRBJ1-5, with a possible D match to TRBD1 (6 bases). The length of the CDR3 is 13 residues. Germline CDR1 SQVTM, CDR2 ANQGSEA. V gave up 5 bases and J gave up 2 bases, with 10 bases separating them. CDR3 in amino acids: CSVRGYGNQPQHF. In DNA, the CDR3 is TGCAGCGTTAGGGGGTATGGCAATCAGCCCCAGCATTTT. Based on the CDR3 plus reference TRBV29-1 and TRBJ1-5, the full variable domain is SAVISQKPSRDICQRGTSLTIQCQVDSQVTMMFWYRQQPGQSLTLIATANQGSEATYESGFVIDKFPISRPNLTFSTLTVSNMSPEDSSIYLCSVRGYGNQPQHFGDGTRLSIL.

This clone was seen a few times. DNA of the CDR3: TGTGCCAGCAGCTTTTACCCCACAGGGAAGAACACTGAAGCTTTCTTT. Its protein product is CASSFYPTGKNTEAFF. The chain couples TRBV13 to TRBJ1-1; a possible D gene is TRBD1 (6 bases). Germline-derived CDR1 and CDR2 are PRHDT and FYEKMQ (reference sequence). The V end was cut by 3 bases, the J end by 1 base, with 15 bases between. The CDR3 runs to 16 residues.

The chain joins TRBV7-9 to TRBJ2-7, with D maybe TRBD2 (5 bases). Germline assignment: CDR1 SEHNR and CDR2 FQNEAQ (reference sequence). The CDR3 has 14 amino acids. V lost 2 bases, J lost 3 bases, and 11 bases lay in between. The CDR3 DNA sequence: TGTGCCAGCAGCTTACCGGGATGGAACTACGAGCAGTACTTC. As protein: CASSLPGWNYEQYF.

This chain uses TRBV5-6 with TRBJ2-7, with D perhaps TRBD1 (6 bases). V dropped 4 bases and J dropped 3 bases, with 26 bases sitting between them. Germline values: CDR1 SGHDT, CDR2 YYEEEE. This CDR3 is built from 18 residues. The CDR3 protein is CASSHRLNRAPNFYEQYF. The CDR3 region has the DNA TGTGCCAGCAGCCACCGCCTTAACAGGGCCCCTAATTTCTACGAGCAGTACTTC.

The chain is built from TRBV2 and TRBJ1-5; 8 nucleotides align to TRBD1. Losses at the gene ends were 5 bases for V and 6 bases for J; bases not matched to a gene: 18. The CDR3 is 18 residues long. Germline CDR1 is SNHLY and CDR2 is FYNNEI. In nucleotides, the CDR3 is TGTGCCAGCAGTTCCTCATTGACAGGGGATGTGAGAGGTCAGCCCCAGCATTTT. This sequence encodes CASSSSLTGDVRGQPQHF.

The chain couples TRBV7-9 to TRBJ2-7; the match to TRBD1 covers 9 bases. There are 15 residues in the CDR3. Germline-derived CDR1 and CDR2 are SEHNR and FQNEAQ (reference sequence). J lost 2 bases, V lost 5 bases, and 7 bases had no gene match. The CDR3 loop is CASSPRTGDPYEQYF. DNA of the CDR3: TGTGCCAGCAGCCCGAGGACAGGGGATCCCTACGAGCAGTACTTC.

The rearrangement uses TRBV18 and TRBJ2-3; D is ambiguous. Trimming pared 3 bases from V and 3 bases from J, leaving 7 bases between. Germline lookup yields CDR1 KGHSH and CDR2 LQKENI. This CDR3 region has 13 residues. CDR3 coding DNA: TGTGCCAGCTCACCCCCGACTACAGATACGCAGTATTTT. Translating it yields CASSPPTTDTQYF.

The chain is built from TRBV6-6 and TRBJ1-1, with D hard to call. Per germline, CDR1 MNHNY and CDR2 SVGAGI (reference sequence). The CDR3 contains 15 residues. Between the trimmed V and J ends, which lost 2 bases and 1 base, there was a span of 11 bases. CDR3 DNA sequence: TGTGCCAGCAGTTACCACTCGACGGGGAACACTGAAGCTTTCTTT. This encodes CASSYHSTGNTEAFF.

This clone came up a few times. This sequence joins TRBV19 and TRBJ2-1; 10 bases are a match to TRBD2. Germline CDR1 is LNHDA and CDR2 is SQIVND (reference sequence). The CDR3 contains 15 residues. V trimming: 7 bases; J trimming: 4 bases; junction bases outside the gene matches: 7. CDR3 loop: CASNHGLAEYNEQFF. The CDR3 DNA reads TGTGCCAGTAACCACGGACTAGCGGAGTACAATGAGCAGTTCTTC.

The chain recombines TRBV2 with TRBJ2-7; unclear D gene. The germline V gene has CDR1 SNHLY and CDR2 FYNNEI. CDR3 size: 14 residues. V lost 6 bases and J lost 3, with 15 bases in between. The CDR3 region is CASRISSKNYEQYF. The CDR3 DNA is TGTGCCAGCAGAATCAGTTCAAAAAACTACGAGCAGTACTTC.

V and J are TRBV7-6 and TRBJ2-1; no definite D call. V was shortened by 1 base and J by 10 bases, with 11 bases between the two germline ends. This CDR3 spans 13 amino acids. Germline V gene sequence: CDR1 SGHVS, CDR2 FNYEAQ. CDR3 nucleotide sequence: TGTGCCAGCAGCTTAGTGCTTAGTTACGAGCAGTTCTTC. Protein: CASSLVLSYEQFF.

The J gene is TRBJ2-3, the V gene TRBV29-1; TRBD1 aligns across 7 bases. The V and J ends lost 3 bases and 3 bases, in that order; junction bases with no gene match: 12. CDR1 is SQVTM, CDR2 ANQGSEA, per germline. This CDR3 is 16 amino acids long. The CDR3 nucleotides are TGCAGCGTTGACTACCCGGGACAGCAAGCGACAGATACGCAGTATTTT. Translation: CSVDYPGQQATDTQYF.

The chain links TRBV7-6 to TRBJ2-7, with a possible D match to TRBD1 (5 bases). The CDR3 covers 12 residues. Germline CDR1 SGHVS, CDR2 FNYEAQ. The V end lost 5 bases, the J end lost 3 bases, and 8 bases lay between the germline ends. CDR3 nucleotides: TGTGCCAGCAGCCAAGGGGACTACGAGCAGTACTTC. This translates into CASSQGDYEQYF.